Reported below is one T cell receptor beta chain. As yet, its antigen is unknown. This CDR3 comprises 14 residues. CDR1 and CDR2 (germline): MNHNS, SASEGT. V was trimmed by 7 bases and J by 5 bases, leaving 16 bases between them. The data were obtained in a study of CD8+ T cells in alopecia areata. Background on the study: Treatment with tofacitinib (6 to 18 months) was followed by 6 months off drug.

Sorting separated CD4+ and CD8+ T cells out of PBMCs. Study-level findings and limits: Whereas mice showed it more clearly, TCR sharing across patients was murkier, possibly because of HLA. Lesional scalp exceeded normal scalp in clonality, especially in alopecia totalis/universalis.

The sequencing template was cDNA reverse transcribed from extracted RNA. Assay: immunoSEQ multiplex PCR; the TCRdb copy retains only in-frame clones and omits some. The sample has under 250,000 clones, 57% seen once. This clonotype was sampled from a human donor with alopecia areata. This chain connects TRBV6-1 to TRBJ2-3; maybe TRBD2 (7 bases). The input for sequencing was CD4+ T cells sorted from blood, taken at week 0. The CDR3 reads CASKSGGRVDTQYF. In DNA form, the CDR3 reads TGTGCCAGCAAGTCGGGGGGCCGGGTAGATACGCAGTATTTT.